This entry lists 17 T cell receptor beta chains sequenced from one sample in a study of CXCR3-negative and CXCR3-positive naive CD8 T cells. Findings and caveats of the study: Compared with CXCR3-negative naive cells, CXCR3-positive naive cells showed more hydrophobic TRB CDR3s.

The TRB libraries of cDNA were built by UMI-labeled 5' RACE. TCRdb reprocessed the 5' RACE reads and keeps a single row for each CDR3 protein, giving no DNA. This sample carries about 120,000 distinct CDR3 sequences, with 0.5% to 0.75% going to the ten biggest clones. These receptors have no identified antigens. Input material: naive CXCR3+ CD8+ T cells from blood. As to subset: CD45RO-CCR7+CD27+CD95- naive CD8+ T cells expressing CXCR3 (TNR3+). The receptors stem from a human donor in good health. Some clones in this sample may be carry-over from other donors' samples.

V gene TRBV9 combines with J gene TRBJ2-5; the TRBD1 assignment by TCRdb is unverifiable without DNA. The CDR3 contains 15 residues. Looked up from germline, CDR1 is SGDLS and CDR2 is YYNGEE. The CDR3 region is CASSVGGGAQETQYF. The full variable domain, with the rest looked up from reference TRBV9 and TRBJ2-5, is DSGVTQTPKHLITATGQRVTLRCSPRSGDLSVYWYQQSLDQGLQFLIQYYNGEERAKGNILERFSAQQFPDLHSELNLSSLELGDSALYFCASSVGGGAQETQYFGPGTRLLVL.

The gene calls are TRBV20-1 and TRBJ2-7. The CDR3 covers 14 residues. Germline-derived CDR1 and CDR2 are DFQATT and SNEGSKA (reference sequence). CDR3 amino acids: CSARDRYSSYEQYF.

V and J are TRBV27 and TRBJ2-1. Germline V lookup: CDR1 MNHEY, CDR2 SMNVEV (reference sequence). The CDR3 loop spans 14 amino acids. Here the CDR3 reads CASSRSSSYNEQFF.

The V gene is TRBV14, the J gene TRBJ2-1; lacking DNA, the TRBD2 call made by TCRdb goes unchecked. This CDR3 has 15 residues. Germline-derived CDR1 and CDR2 are SGHDN and FVKESK. The CDR3 is CASSGGLPRYNEQFF.

The chain carries TRBV7-9 and TRBJ1-1; the D call from TCRdb, TRBD1, cannot be confirmed without DNA. The CDR3 extends over 12 amino acids. Germline loops: CDR1 SEHNR, CDR2 FQNEAQ (reference sequence). The CDR3 protein is CASSSGQAEAFF. The full variable domain, rest sourced from reference TRBV7-9 and TRBJ1-1, is DTGVSQNPRHKITKRGQNVTFRCDPISEHNRLYWYRQTLGQGPEFLTYFQNEAQLEKSRLLSDRFSAERPKGSFSTLEIQRTEQGDSAMYLCASSSGQAEAFFGQGTRLTVV.

The J gene is TRBJ2-5, the V gene TRBV14; TCRdb proposes TRBD2, but this gene call is untestable without DNA. Looked up from germline, CDR1 is SGHDN and CDR2 is FVKESK. The CDR3 has 15 amino acids. CDR3: CASSPFLASQETQYF.

The rearrangement uses TRBV29-1 and TRBJ1-5. CDR1 and CDR2 from the germline V gene are SQVTM and ANQGSEA. CDR3 length equals 11 residues. The CDR3 loop is CSVLDVEAQHF.

The gene calls are TRBV13 and TRBJ2-5; TCRdb's D call, TRBD2, is unchecked because there is no DNA. The CDR3 runs 17 residues. CDR1 and CDR2 from the germline V gene are PRHDT and FYEKMQ (reference sequence). The CDR3 loop reads CASSRRTSGSFGETQYF.

This rearrangement joins TRBV6-2 or TRBV6-3 to TRBJ1-2; TCRdb selects TRBD1, and the lack of DNA leaves this call unchecked. Germline V lookup: CDR1 MNHEY, CDR2 SVGEGT. The CDR3 covers 15 residues. The CDR3 spells CASSLPGQEIYGYTF.

The chain couples TRBV10-3 to TRBJ2-7. Germline V lookup: CDR1 ENHRY, CDR2 SYGVKD. CDR3 length equals 14 residues. This CDR3 reads CAISERGAPYEQYF.

This sequence joins TRBV5-6 and TRBJ1-1; lacking DNA, the TRBD1 call made by TCRdb goes unchecked. The germline V gene encodes CDR1 SGHDT and CDR2 YYEEEE. CDR3 size: 14 residues. The CDR3 sequence is CASSLRGLNTEAFF.

V gene TRBV7-9 combines with J gene TRBJ2-7. The germline V gene has CDR1 SEHNR and CDR2 FQNEAQ (reference sequence). This CDR3 has 14 amino acids. The CDR3 loop reads CASSYTGSSYEQYF.

The chain is built from TRBV9 and TRBJ2-7; no DNA is available, so the TRBD2 call from TCRdb remains unchecked. Germline assignment: CDR1 SGDLS and CDR2 YYNGEE. The CDR3 contains 13 residues. CDR3: CASSARDFDEQYF.

This chain uses TRBV11-2 with TRBJ2-3; the TRBD1 assignment by TCRdb is unverifiable without DNA. Germline assignment: CDR1 SGHAT and CDR2 FQNNGV. The CDR3 spans 16 residues. The CDR3 region is CASSPYIGQATDTQYF. Looking up the rest from reference TRBV11-2 and TRBJ2-3 gives the full variable domain: EAGVAQSPRYKIIEKRQSVAFWCNPISGHATLYWYQQILGQGPKLLIQFQNNGVVDDSQLPKDRFSAERLKGVDSTLKIQPAKLEDSAVYLCASSPYIGQATDTQYFGPGTRLTVL.

The V gene is TRBV21-1, the J gene TRBJ2-5. TRBV21-1 is tagged as a pseudogene. The CDR3 has 12 amino acids. CDR3 amino acids: CASSKCEETQYF.

The CDR3: CATLDPGANVLTF. This chain connects TRBV2 to TRBJ2-6. The CDR3 contains 13 residues. Germline lookup yields CDR1 SNHLY and CDR2 FYNNEI.

The rearrangement links TRBV5-5 to TRBJ2-7. The CDR3 has 14 amino acids. Germline lookup yields CDR1 SGHKS and CDR2 YYEKEE (reference sequence). The CDR3 protein is CASSLDGAYYEQYF.